Each of the 9 T cell receptor beta chains below was sequenced from the same sample in a study of blood T cells in healthy people across ages. Next came a second PCR, run for about 7 to 12 cycles, which used a sample-barcoded 5' primer along with a J-beta primer mix. TCRdb ran MiXCR on the 5' RACE reads and lists one entry per CDR3 protein. The repertoire holds approximately 800,000 distinct CDR3 sequences, with 20% to 25% as singletons. These data were likewise used in another study, on T cells of mothers and their children.

The specimen sequenced was blood. The source of these receptors is a boy aged 10-17 years in good health.

This clonotype was observed a handful of times. The germline gene is not matched at one end of the junction; a read error may be the cause. The J gene is TRBJ2-7, the V gene TRBV5-1; either TRBD1 or TRBD2 may fit D (5 bases each). Per the germline V gene, CDR1 is SGHRS and CDR2 is YFSETQ. The CDR3 has 15 residues. Here the CDR3 reads CASGFRAGTNYEQYF. In DNA form, the CDR3 reads TGCGCCAGCGGCTTCAGGGCAGGGACCAACTACGAGCAGTACTTC. The variable domain in full, completed from reference TRBV5-1 and TRBJ2-7, reads KAGVTQTPRYLIKTRGQQVTLSCSPISGHRSVSWYQQTPGQGLQFLFEYFSETQRNKGNFPGRFSGRQFSNSRSEMNVSTLELGDSALYLCASGFRAGTNYEQYFGPGTRLTVT.

The chain recombines TRBV28 with TRBJ1-1; TRBD1 might be the D (6 bases). Germline CDR1 MDHEN, CDR2 SYDVKM. CDR3 size: 16 residues. Trimming pared 4 bases from V and 0 bases from J, leaving 15 bases between. CDR3 bases: TGTGCCAGCAGTTCCCCCGGACAGTTCATGAACACTGAAGCTTTCTTT. Amino acids: CASSSPGQFMNTEAFF.

This clonotype was seen a handful of times. The rearrangement joins TRBV4-3 to TRBJ2-5; the D is unclear. The DNA end favors TRBJ2-7, so the J call may be wrong. The CDR3 consists of 13 residues. CDR1 and CDR2 from the germline V gene are LGHNA and YSLEER. CDR3 in DNA: TGCGCCAGCAGCCAGGAGAGAACCTGCGAGCAGTACTTC. The encoded protein is CASSQERTCEQYF.

This clonotype showed up just a few times. V and J are TRBV20-1 and TRBJ1-2; TRBD1 agrees at 8 bases. Germline values: CDR1 DFQATT, CDR2 SNEGSKA (reference sequence). This CDR3 is built from 17 residues. V lost 3 bases and J lost 2; bases outside the gene matches: 14. The CDR3 spells CSARMWDRSYLNYGYTF. As DNA, the CDR3 is TGCAGTGCTAGGATGTGGGACAGGTCGTATCTCAACTATGGCTACACCTTC.

In this sample, this clonotype turned up a few times. The chain joins TRBV7-2 to TRBJ2-5, with unresolved D. CDR1 is SGHTA and CDR2 is FQGNSA in the germline V gene. This CDR3 is built from 15 residues. Trimming took 2 bases from V and 1 from J, leaving 11 bases between them. CDR3 DNA: TGTGCCAGCAGCTTAATGTTCAATCCCCAAGAGACCCAGTACTTC. Its translation: CASSLMFNPQETQYF.

The chain recombines TRBV7-9 with TRBJ2-7, with 7 bases identical to TRBD1. This CDR3 has 15 amino acids. Germline V gives CDR1 SEHNR, CDR2 FQNEAQ (reference sequence). The V gene end was trimmed by 5 bases and the J gene end by 3 bases; junction bases not matched to a gene: 10. CDR3 DNA sequence: TGTGCCAGCAGCCGTGCTGGACAGGCATTCTACGAGCAGTACTTC. The encoded protein is CASSRAGQAFYEQYF.

The chain employs TRBV4-3 and TRBJ2-5, with 8 nucleotides matching TRBD1. The DNA end is a closer match to TRBJ2-7, so the J assignment may be wrong. The CDR3 has 15 amino acids. The germline V gene has CDR1 LGHNA and CDR2 YSLEER. CDR3 loop: CASSQDRGTGYEQYF. In nucleotides, the CDR3 is TGCGCCAGCAGCCAAGATAGGGGGACAGGCTACGAGCAGTACTTC.

In its sample, this clonotype was seen a few times. The chain recombines TRBV15 with TRBJ2-7, with 7 bases aligning to TRBD1. In germline, CDR1 is LNHNV, CDR2 YYDKDF (reference sequence). The ends lost 2 bases at V and 2 bases at J; junction bases unmatched: 0. The CDR3 is 13 amino acids. The CDR3 nucleotides are TGTGCCACCAGCAGAACAGGGGCCTACGAGCAGTACTTC. It codes for CATSRTGAYEQYF.

This chain links TRBV20-1 with TRBJ2-7; TRBD2 agrees at 11 bases. With 3 bases clipped from V and 3 bases from J, the junction kept 7 bases outside the gene matches. Germline CDR1 is DFQATT and CDR2 is SNEGSKA (reference sequence). The CDR3 is made up of 15 amino acids. Here the CDR3 DNA reads TGCAGTGCTAGTCCCGGACTAGCGGGTCGCTACGAGCAGTACTTC. Protein: CSASPGLAGRYEQYF.